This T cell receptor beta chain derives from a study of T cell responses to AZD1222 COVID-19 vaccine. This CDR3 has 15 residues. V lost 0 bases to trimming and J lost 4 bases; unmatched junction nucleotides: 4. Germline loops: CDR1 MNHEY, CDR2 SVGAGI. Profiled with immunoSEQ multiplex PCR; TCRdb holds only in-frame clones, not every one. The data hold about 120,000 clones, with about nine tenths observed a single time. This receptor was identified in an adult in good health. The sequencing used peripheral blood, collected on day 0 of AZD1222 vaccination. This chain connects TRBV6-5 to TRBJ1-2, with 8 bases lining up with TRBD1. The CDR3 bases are TGTGCCAGCAGTTACTCGTCAGGGGGCAGCTATGGCTACACCTTC. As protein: CASSYSSGGSYGYTF.